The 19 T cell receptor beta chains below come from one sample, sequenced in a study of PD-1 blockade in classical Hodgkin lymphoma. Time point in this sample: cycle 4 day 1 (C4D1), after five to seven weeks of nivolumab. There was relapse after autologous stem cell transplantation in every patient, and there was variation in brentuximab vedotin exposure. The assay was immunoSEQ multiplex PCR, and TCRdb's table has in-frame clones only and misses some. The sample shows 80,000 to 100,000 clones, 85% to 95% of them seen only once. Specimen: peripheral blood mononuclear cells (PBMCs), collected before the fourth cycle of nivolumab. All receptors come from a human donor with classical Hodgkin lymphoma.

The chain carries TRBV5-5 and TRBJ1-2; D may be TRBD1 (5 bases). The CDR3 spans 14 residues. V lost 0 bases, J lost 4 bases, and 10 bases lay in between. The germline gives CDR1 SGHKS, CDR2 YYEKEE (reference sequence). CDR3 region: CASSLGEGLYGYTF. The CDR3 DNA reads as TGTGCCAGCAGCTTGGGGGAGGGACTCTATGGCTACACCTTC.

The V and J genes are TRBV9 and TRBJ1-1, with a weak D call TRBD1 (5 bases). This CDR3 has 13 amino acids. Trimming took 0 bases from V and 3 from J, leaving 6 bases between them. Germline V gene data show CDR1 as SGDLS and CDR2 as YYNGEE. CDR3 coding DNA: TGTGCCAGCAGCGTAGCGGGGGACACTGAAGCTTTCTTT. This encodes CASSVAGDTEAFF.

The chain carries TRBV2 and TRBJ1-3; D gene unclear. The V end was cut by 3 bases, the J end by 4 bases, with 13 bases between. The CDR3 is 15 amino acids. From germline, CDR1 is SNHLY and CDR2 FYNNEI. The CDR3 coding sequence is TGTGCCAGCAGTGATCCCCTAAAGACAGGAAACACCATATATTTT. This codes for CASSDPLKTGNTIYF.

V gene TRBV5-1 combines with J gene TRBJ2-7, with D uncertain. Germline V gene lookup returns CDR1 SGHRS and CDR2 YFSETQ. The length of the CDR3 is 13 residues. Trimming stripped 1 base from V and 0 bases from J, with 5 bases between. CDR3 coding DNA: TGCGCCAGCAGCTTGCCCAGCTCCTACGAGCAGTACTTC. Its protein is CASSLPSSYEQYF. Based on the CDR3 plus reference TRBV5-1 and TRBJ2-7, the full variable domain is KAGVTQTPRYLIKTRGQQVTLSCSPISGHRSVSWYQQTPGQGLQFLFEYFSETQRNKGNFPGRFSGRQFSNSRSEMNVSTLELGDSALYLCASSLPSSYEQYFGPGTRLTVT.

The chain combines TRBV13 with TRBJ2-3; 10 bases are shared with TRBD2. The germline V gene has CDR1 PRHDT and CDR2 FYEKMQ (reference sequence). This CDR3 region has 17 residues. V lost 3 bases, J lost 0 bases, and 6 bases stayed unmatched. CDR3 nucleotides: TGTGCCAGCAGCTTGGGACTAGCGCTTTCTAGCACAGATACGCAGTATTTT. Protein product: CASSLGLALSSTDTQYF.

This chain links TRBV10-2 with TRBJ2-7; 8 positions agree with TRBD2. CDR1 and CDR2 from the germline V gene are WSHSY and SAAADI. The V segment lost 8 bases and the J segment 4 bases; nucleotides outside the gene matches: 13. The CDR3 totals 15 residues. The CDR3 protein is CASGSSGGLLYEQYF. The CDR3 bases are TGCGCCAGCGGCTCCAGCGGGGGACTTTTATACGAGCAGTACTTC.

CDR3 sequence reads: CASSSPQGRTQYF. CDR3 nucleotides: TGTGCCAGCAGTTCCCCACAGGGGAGGACGCAGTATTTT. The rearrangement joins TRBV27 to TRBJ2-3; D possibly corresponds to TRBD1 (7 bases). Germline lookup yields CDR1 MNHEY and CDR2 SMNVEV (reference sequence). Trimming stripped 4 bases from V and 9 bases from J, with 14 bases between. The CDR3 loop spans 13 amino acids.

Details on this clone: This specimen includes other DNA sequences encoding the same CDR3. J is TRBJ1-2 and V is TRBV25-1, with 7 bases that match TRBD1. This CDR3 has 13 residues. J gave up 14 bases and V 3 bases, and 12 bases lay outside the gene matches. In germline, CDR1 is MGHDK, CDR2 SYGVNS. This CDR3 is CASSDGGQAMKTF. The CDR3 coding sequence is TGTGCCAGCAGTGATGGCGGACAGGCCATGAAAACCTTC.

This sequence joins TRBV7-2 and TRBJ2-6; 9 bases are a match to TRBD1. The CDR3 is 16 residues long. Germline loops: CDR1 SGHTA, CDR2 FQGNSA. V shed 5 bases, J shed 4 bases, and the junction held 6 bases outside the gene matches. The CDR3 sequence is CASSLSGTGGANVLTF. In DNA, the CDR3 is TGTGCCAGCAGCCTTTCCGGGACAGGGGGGGCCAACGTCCTGACTTTC.

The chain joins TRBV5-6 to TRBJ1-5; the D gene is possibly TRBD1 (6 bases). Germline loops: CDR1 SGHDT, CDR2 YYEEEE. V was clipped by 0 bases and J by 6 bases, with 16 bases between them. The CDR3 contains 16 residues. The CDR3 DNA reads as TGTGCCAGCAGCTTGGGAGGGGGGGGAAGAGCTCAGCCCCAGCATTTT. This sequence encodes CASSLGGGGRAQPQHF.

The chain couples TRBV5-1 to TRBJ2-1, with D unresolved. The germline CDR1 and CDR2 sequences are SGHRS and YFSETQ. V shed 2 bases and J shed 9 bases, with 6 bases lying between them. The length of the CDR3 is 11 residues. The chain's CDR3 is CASSLQVEQFF. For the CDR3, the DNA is TGCGCCAGCAGCTTACAAGTTGAGCAGTTCTTC.

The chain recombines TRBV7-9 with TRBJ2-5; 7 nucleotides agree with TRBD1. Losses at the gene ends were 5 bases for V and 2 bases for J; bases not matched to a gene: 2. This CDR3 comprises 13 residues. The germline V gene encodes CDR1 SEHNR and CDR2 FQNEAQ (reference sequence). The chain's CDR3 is CASSLQGQETQYF. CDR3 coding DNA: TGTGCCAGCAGCCTACAGGGGCAAGAGACCCAGTACTTC.

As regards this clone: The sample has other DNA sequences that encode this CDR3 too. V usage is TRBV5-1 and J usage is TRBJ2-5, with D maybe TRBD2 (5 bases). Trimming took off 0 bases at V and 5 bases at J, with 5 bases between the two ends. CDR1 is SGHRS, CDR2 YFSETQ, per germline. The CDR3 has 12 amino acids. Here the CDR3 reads CASSLAGETQYF. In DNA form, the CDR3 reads TGCGCCAGCAGCTTGGCGGGGGAGACCCAGTACTTC.

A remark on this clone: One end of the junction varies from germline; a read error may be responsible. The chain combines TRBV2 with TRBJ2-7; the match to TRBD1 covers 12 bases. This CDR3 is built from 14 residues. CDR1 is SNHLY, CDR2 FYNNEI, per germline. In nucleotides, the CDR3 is TGTGCCAGCAGTCCCGGGGACAGGGGGCGAAGCTGGGACTTC. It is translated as CASSPGDRGRSWDF.

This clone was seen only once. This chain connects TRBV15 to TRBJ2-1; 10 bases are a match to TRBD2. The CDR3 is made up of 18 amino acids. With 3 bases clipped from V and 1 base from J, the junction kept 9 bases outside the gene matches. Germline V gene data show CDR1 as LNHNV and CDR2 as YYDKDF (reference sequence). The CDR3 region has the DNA TGTGCCACCAGCAGGGGATTTAGTAGCGGGAGGTCCTACAATGAGCAGTTCTTC. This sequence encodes CATSRGFSSGRSYNEQFF.

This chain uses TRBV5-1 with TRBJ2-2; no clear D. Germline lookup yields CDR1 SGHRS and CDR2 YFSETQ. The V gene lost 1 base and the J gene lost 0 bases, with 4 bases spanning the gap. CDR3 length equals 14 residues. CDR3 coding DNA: TGCGCCAGCAGCTTGAATCCGAACACCGGGGAGCTGTTTTTT. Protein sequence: CASSLNPNTGELFF.

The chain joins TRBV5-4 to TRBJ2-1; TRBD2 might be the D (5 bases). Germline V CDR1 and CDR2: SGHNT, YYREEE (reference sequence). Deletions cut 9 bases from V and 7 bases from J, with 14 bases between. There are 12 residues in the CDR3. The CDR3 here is CATLGLGNEQFF. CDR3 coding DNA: TGTGCCACCCTAGGACTCGGGAATGAGCAGTTCTTC.

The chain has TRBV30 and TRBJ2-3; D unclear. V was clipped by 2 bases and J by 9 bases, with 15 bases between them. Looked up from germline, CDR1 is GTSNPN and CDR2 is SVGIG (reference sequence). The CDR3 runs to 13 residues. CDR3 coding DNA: TGTGCCTGGAGTATGGGTGAGCTCAGGACGCAGTATTTT. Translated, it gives CAWSMGELRTQYF.

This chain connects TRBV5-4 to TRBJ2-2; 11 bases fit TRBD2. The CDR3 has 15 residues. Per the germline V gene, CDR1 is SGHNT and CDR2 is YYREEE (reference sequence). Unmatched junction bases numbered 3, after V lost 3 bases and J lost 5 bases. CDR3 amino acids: CASSSGLAATGELFF. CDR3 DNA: TGTGCCAGCAGCTCGGGACTAGCGGCTACCGGGGAGCTGTTTTTT.